The sequence of this T cell receptor beta chain was determined in a study of beta chain features in type 1 diabetes. Investigators reverse transcribed all isolated RNA, so they sequenced expressed TCRB transcripts. Approximately 3.6 million reads was the average for naive, central memory and regulatory T cell samples. Clones were sequenced by immunoSEQ multiplex PCR, and TCRdb holds only the in-frame ones, with some missing. The table shows fewer than 150,000 clones, with 6.9% occurring only once. Germline V gives CDR1 KGHSH, CDR2 LQKENI. V gave up 2 bases and J gave up 0 bases; unmatched junction bases: 11. This CDR3 region has 19 residues. Averaging about 116 mL, one heparinised blood draw came from each individual donor. Study-wide results and caveats: Significant though moderate, a shortening of TCRB CDR3s appeared in all four CD4+ subsets of Type 1 diabetes patients. A closer apparent resemblance between naive, central memory and Treg TCRB repertoires was seen in patients than in healthy donors.

This clone was detected a few times. The antigen is undetermined. Sample: central memory CD4+ T cells from blood. The TCR was taken from a woman younger than 45 in good health. The chain is built from TRBV18 and TRBJ2-2, with 8 bases that match TRBD2. CDR3 sequence (DNA): TGTGCCAGCTCACCATTTTCGGGAGGGAAAGTAACGAACACCGGGGAGCTGTTTTTT. Translated, it gives CASSPFSGGKVTNTGELFF. The full variable domain, its missing parts supplied by reference TRBV18 and TRBJ2-2, is NAGVMQNPRHLVRRRGQEARLRCSPMKGHSHVYWYRQLPEEGLKFMVYLQKENIIDESGMPKERFSAEFPKEGPSILRIQQVVRGDSAAYFCASSPFSGGKVTNTGELFFGEGSRLTVL.